This T cell receptor (beta chain) was captured in a study of cytomegalovirus exposure and HLA in healthy donors. Study-level findings and limits: Using a false discovery rate of 0.05, a later analysis showed that approximately 17,000 TCR beta sequences were associated with HLA alleles. Several top significant clusters appeared, in a later analysis, to be linked to common viral pathogens.

Trimming shortened V by 2 bases and J by 1 base, and 9 bases separated the two germline ends. CDR3 length: 13 residues. The germline gives CDR1 GTSNPN, CDR2 SVGIG (reference sequence). The PCR had 60 Vbeta and 13 Jbeta primers. Assay used: immunoSEQ multiplex PCR; TCRdb lists only in-frame clones, some missing. In the table there are approximately 140,000 clones, 70% to 85% of which are singletons. On this clone: Its antigen is currently unknown.

Everyone who donated was a healthy bone marrow donor. The sample was PBMCs. The chain employs TRBV30 and TRBJ2-7; no firm D call. This clonotype was sampled from a boy younger than 18 in good health and CMV-seronegative. The CDR3 protein is CAWSTSWSYEQYF. Written as DNA, the CDR3 is TGTGCCTGGAGTACAAGTTGGTCCTACGAGCAGTACTTC.